The 17 T cell receptor beta chains below come from one sample, sequenced in a study of blood T cell repertoires in COVID-19. Sequencing used immunoSEQ multiplex PCR; TCRdb keeps in-frame clones, though not all of them. This sample has tens of thousands of clones, with roughly 78% found just once. The sample was peripheral blood. All receptors derive from an older man with acute or convalescent COVID-19.

The chain carries TRBV15 and TRBJ1-2; TRBD1 is a possible D gene (5 bases). The V gene lost 4 bases and the J gene lost 8 bases, with 17 bases spanning the gap. Germline values: CDR1 LNHNV, CDR2 YYDKDF (reference sequence). The CDR3 is 14 residues long. In DNA form, the CDR3 reads TGTGCCACCAGCATAAAGACAGAATCCTTAGGCTACACCTTC. It is translated as CATSIKTESLGYTF.

The chain carries TRBV15 and TRBJ1-1, with no clear D. In germline, CDR1 is LNHNV, CDR2 YYDKDF (reference sequence). The CDR3 loop spans 18 amino acids. V was trimmed by 2 bases and J by 0 bases, leaving 19 bases between them. The CDR3, as DNA: TGTGCCACCAGCAGACTTGCGGGAGGGCTGGGATTGAACACTGAAGCTTTCTTT. Protein: CATSRLAGGLGLNTEAFF. Combining the CDR3 with reference TRBV15 and TRBJ1-1 gives the whole variable domain DAMVIQNPRYQVTQFGKPVTLSCSQTLNHNVMYWYQQKSSQAPKLLFHYYDKDFNNEADTPDNFQSRRPNTSFCFLDIRSPGLGDTAMYLCATSRLAGGLGLNTEAFFGQGTRLTVV.

V gene TRBV11-3 combines with J gene TRBJ1-1; TRBD1 agrees at 10 bases. V lost 4 bases, J lost 5 bases, and 7 bases stayed unmatched. Per the germline V gene, CDR1 is SGHNT and CDR2 is YENEEA. This CDR3 has 15 residues. The CDR3 region is CASSSSDRGGTEAFF. The DNA for the CDR3 is TGTGCCAGCAGCTCTTCGGACAGGGGGGGGACTGAAGCTTTCTTT.

There are a few counts of this clone. This chain uses TRBV6-5 with TRBJ2-1; TRBD1 might be the D (6 bases). Trimming removed 6 bases at V and 0 bases at J, with 12 bases between. Per the germline V gene, CDR1 is MNHEY and CDR2 is SVGAGI. The CDR3 covers 15 residues. CDR3 loop: CASSPDRSSYNEQFF. CDR3 in DNA: TGTGCCAGCAGCCCCGACAGGAGCTCCTACAATGAGCAGTTCTTC.

This clone was seen only once. A read error may account for a junction end that differs from germline. Other DNA sequences from this sample encode an identical CDR3 as well. The rearrangement links TRBV19 to TRBJ2-7; D is perhaps TRBD1 (6 bases). Germline V CDR1 and CDR2: LNHDA, SQIVND (reference sequence). CDR3 length: 13 residues. The CDR3, as DNA: TGCGCCAGTAGTATGGATTGGACAGACCCGCAGTACTTC. Its protein product is CASSMDWTDPQYF.

The chain recombines TRBV28 with TRBJ1-3, with TRBD1 matching 7 bases. With V trimmed by 3 bases and J by 4 bases, 3 bases remained unmatched. The CDR3 consists of 14 residues. CDR1 MDHEN and CDR2 SYDVKM come from the germline V gene. CDR3 sequence reads: CASSFGQAGNTIYF. The DNA of the CDR3 is TGTGCCAGCAGTTTCGGACAGGCCGGAAACACCATATATTTT.

This clone appeared a few times. J is TRBJ1-1 and V is TRBV12-3 or TRBV12-4; D is unclear. The CDR3 contains 12 residues. Between the trimmed V and J ends, which lost 6 bases and 6 bases, there was a span of 11 bases. CDR3 sequence: CASRSSLAEAFF. CDR3 nucleotides: TGTGCCAGCAGGTCGAGTCTGGCTGAAGCTTTCTTT.

This chain links TRBV2 with TRBJ2-5; 7 bases agree with TRBD2. Germline CDR1 SNHLY, CDR2 FYNNEI. V dropped 2 bases and J dropped 2; count of bases not matched to a gene: 2. The CDR3 is made up of 14 amino acids. The CDR3, as DNA: TGTGCCAGCAGTGAAAGCGGGGTTCAAGAGACCCAGTACTTC. This codes for CASSESGVQETQYF.

The V gene is TRBV7-9, the J gene TRBJ1-4; 9 bases map to TRBD1. CDR3 length: 14 residues. Unmatched junction bases numbered 1, after V lost 4 bases and J lost 4 bases. Germline CDR1 SEHNR, CDR2 FQNEAQ (reference sequence). CDR3 nucleotides: TGTGCCAGCAGCTCGGGACAGGGTAATGAAAAACTGTTTTTT. Its translation is CASSSGQGNEKLFF.

The J gene is TRBJ1-5, the V gene TRBV12-3 or TRBV12-4; the D is unclear. CDR3 length equals 12 residues. V shed 3 bases and J shed 3 bases, with 3 bases lying between them. CDR3 loop: CASSFNNQPQHF. The CDR3 bases are TGTGCCAGCAGTTTTAACAATCAGCCCCAGCATTTT.

V and J are TRBV7-8 and TRBJ1-5; D gene uncertain. Trimming removed 6 bases at V and 4 bases at J, with 16 bases between. Per germline, CDR1 SGHVS and CDR2 FQNEAQ. CDR3 length: 15 residues. CDR3 nucleotide sequence: TGTGCCAGCAGTTCCGGTTCTCTTGTTAATCAGCCCCAGCATTTT. The encoded protein is CASSSGSLVNQPQHF.

This chain connects TRBV3-1 (or the pseudogene TRBV3-2) to TRBJ2-6, with TRBD1 as a possible D gene (6 bases). Trimming took off 5 bases at V and 2 bases at J, with 10 bases between the two ends. The CDR3 is made up of 15 amino acids. Germline CDR1 and CDR2: LGHDT and YNNKEL (reference sequence). CDR3 nucleotides: TGTGCCAGCAGCAATCGACAGGCTGGGGCCAACGTCCTGACTTTC. Its translation is CASSNRQAGANVLTF.

This clone was seen only once. This rearrangement joins TRBV2 to TRBJ1-2; 7 bases are a match to TRBD1. Trimming cost V 9 bases and J 7 bases; bases outside gene matches: 20. The CDR3 is 16 residues long. Germline V CDR1 and CDR2: SNHLY, FYNNEI. CDR3 DNA: TGTGCCAGGCAGCTCAATCCCGGGACAGAAGGAAGTGGCTACACCTTC. This encodes CARQLNPGTEGSGYTF. Filled out from reference TRBV2 and TRBJ1-2, the complete variable domain reads EPEVTQTPSHQVTQMGQEVILRCVPISNHLYFYWYRQILGQKVEFLVSFYNNEISEKSEIFDDQFSVERPDGSNFTLKIRSTKLEDSAMYFCARQLNPGTEGSGYTFGSGTRLTVV.

V and J are TRBV27 and TRBJ2-5; 12 bases are shared with TRBD2. Trimming took 5 bases from V and 1 from J; bases not matched to a gene: 11. In germline, CDR1 is MNHEY, CDR2 SMNVEV (reference sequence). The CDR3 extends over 18 amino acids. In DNA, the CDR3 is TGTGCCAGCAGTCACTCCCCCCGACTAGCGGGGGTCCAAGAGACCCAGTACTTC. It specifies CASSHSPRLAGVQETQYF.

The chain uses TRBV4-3 and TRBJ2-3; unclear D gene. The CDR3 spans 17 residues. CDR1 and CDR2 (germline): LGHNA, YSLEER. The V and J ends lost 1 base and 0 bases respectively, with 14 bases between them. The CDR3 reads CASSQGSRPRSTDTQYF. The CDR3 nucleotides are TGCGCCAGCAGCCAAGGATCTAGGCCGCGAAGCACAGATACGCAGTATTTT.

The chain is built from TRBV24-1 and TRBJ2-6; a possible D gene is TRBD2 (7 bases). From germline, CDR1 is KGHDR and CDR2 SFDVKD. The CDR3 runs to 15 residues. With 6 bases removed from V and 3 bases from J, the gap between germline ends came to 11 bases. CDR3 amino acids: CATSPGGLGANVLTF. CDR3 DNA sequence: TGTGCCACCAGTCCCGGGGGGCTTGGGGCCAACGTCCTGACTTTC.

The CDR3 protein is CASSSLSGNTIYF. The CDR3 nucleotides read TGTGCCAGCAGCTCCCTCTCTGGAAACACCATATATTTT. The J gene is TRBJ1-3, the V gene TRBV6-5, with D unresolved. This CDR3 comprises 13 residues. Germline CDR1 is MNHEY and CDR2 is SVGAGI. V was pared by 6 bases and J by 0 bases, with 6 bases between.